This T cell receptor (beta chain) was identified during a study of identical twins. Every sampled donor was Caucasian and healthy. TCRdb called the 5' RACE reads again in MiXCR, with one record for every CDR3 protein. The sample has 1.5 million to 2 million distinct CDR3 sequences; more than 30% are singletons. V was pared by 7 bases and J by 4 bases, with 7 bases of the junction left unmatched. Germline V gene sequence: CDR1 SNHLY, CDR2 FYNNEI. There are 14 residues in the CDR3. Study-level points and caveats: Monozygotic twin pairs showed more out-of-frame TCR alpha sharing than models estimated.

Regarding this clonotype: Its specificity is unknown.

Material: cord blood. The source is a newborn girl in good health. V gene TRBV2 combines with J gene TRBJ1-5; 7 bases match TRBD1. CDR3: CASNIQGFNQPQHF. DNA for the CDR3: TGTGCCAGCAACATACAGGGGTTTAATCAGCCCCAGCATTTT.